This T cell receptor beta chain was profiled in a study of T-cell reconstitution after alpha-beta-depleted transplantation in children (dated by TCRdb to the mid-2010s). Regarding the complete study: T-cell immune reconstitution after TCRalphabeta/CD19-depleted allogeneic hematopoietic cell transplantation in children was quantitatively tracked in the study by means of TCR repertoire profiling. Study-wide findings and limitations: The apparently early alphabetaT-cell count recovery about two months after transplant was reportedly dependent on only several hundred rapidly expanded clones derived from non-depleted graft cells. In some patients, the high TCRbeta diversity seen at day 60 was put down to recipient T cells and intrathymic progenitors that had survived conditioning. The frequencies of hyperexpanded clones fell over the following months, and after one year, T-cell counts and TCRbeta diversity were mostly attributed to newly produced T cells.

As for this clonotype: Its antigen is unknown. Base qualities are not recorded, but no much larger clone differs from it by a single base.

V sheds 0 bases and J sheds 0 bases, leaving 6 bases between their ends. Based on the germline V gene, the CDR1 and CDR2 sequences are SGHRS and YFSETQ. From cysteine to phenylalanine, the CDR3 is 14 amino acids long. Here the CDR3 DNA is all that survives: 42 bases in frame from base 1. The meaning of the sample's treatment or condition label: allogeneic hematopoietic cell transplantation with graft depleted of TCRalphabeta T cells and CD19 B cells. Transplant recipients were children who received TCRalphabeta/CD19-depleted allogeneic hematopoietic cell grafts. Libraries were built with PCR. The sequencer listed for this sample is Illumina HiSeq 2500. To normalize quantification of the TCRbeta repertoire, the TCR libraries were built with molecular barcoding that relied on unique molecular identifiers. The public reads were reanalyzed by TCRdb: fastp trimming at Q25, MiXCR alignment, in-frame beta chains only. Entries that share a CDR3 protein sequence are merged under the most common genes and DNA. This sample holds hundreds of thousands of distinct CDR3 sequences; 23% were observed only once. 11% to 15% of the sample goes to the ten largest clones.

This sequence was found in a boy under two years old who had a stem cell transplant for acute myeloid leukemia, so the T cells may come from the graft donor. The rearrangement joined TRBV5-1 to TRBJ1-1, with the D gene too uncertain to name. The sample was PBMCs, mostly from graft donor cells, taken 360 days after TCRalphabeta/CD19-depleted stem cell transplant. The base sequence is TGCGCCAGCAGCTTGGTCCCGGTGAACACTGAAGCTTTCTTT. This gives the protein CASSLVPVNTEAFF. Extended through the reference TRBV5-1 and TRBJ1-1 proteins, this CDR3 yields the full variable domain: KAGVTQTPRYLIKTRGQQVTLSCSPISGHRSVSWYQQTPGQGLQFLFEYFSETQRNKGNFPGRFSGRQFSNSRSEMNVSTLELGDSALYLCASSLVPVNTEAFFGQGTRLTVV.